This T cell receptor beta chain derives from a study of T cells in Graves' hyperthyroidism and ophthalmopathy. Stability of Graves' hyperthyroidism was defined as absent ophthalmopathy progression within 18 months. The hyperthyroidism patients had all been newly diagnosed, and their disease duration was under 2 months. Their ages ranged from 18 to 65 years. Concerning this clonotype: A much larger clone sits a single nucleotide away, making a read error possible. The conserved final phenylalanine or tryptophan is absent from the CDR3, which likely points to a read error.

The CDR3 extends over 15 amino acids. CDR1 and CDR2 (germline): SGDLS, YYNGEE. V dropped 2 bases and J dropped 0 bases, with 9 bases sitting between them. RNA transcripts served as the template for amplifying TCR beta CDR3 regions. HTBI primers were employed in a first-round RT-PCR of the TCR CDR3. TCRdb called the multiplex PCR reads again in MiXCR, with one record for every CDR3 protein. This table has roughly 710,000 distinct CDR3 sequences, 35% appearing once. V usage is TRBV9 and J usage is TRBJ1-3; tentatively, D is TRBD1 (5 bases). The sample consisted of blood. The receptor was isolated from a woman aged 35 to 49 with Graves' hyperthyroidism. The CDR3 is CASSVEGSSGNTIYS. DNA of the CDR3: TGTGCCAGCAGCGTTGAGGGGAGCTCTGGAAACACCATATATTCT.